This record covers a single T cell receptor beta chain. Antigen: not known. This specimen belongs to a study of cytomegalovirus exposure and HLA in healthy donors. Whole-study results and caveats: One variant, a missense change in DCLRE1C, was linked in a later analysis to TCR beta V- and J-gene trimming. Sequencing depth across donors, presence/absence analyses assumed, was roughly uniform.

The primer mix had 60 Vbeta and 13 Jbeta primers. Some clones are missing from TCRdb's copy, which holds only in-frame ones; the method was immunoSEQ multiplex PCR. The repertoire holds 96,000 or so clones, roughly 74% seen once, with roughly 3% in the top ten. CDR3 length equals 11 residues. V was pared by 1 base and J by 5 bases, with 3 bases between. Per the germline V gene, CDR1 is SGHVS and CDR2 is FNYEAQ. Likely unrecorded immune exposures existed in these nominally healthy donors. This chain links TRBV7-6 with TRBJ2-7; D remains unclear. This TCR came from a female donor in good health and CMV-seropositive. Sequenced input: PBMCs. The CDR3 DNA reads TGTGCCAGCAGCTTAGTAGACGAGCAGTACTTC. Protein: CASSLVDEQYF.